This TCR beta chain was sequenced during a study of cytomegalovirus exposure and HLA in healthy donors. General study results and limits: Differences between HLA loci emerged in a later analysis of TCR association rates, with DRB1 most and HLA-C fewest. Roughly uniform sequencing depth across donors was assumed, possibly incorrectly. As a later analysis showed, several of the most significant clusters appeared to be linked to common viral pathogens.

Trimming took 4 bases from V and 2 from J; bases not matched to a gene: 6. The CDR3 consists of 15 residues. From germline, CDR1 is SGHRS and CDR2 YFSETQ. It was with 60 Vbeta and 13 Jbeta primers that the PCR ran. This table comes from immunoSEQ multiplex PCR, and its TCRdb copy is limited to in-frame clones, with some not included. Of about 110,000 clones listed, approximately 69% are singletons. A word on this clone: What it recognizes is unknown.

Input material: PBMCs. The chain has TRBV5-1 and TRBJ2-5; 9 nucleotides align to TRBD1. This sequence originates from a man in his thirties or forties in good health and CMV-seronegative. CDR3 loop: CASSPGTGSQETQYF. The CDR3 region has the DNA TGCGCCAGCAGCCCCGGGACAGGGTCGCAAGAGACCCAGTACTTC. Full variable domain (missing parts from reference TRBV5-1 and TRBJ2-5): KAGVTQTPRYLIKTRGQQVTLSCSPISGHRSVSWYQQTPGQGLQFLFEYFSETQRNKGNFPGRFSGRQFSNSRSEMNVSTLELGDSALYLCASSPGTGSQETQYFGPGTRLLVL.